The entry that follows covers one TCR beta chain sequence. This sample also contains other DNA sequences that code for the same CDR3. The table came from immunoSEQ multiplex PCR; TCRdb's copy has only in-frame clones and leaves some out. The sample shows about 490,000 clones, approximately 83% of them seen only once. The data are from a study of blood T cell repertoires in COVID-19. CDR3 length: 14 amino acids. Germline CDR1 is GTSNPN and CDR2 is SVGIG (reference sequence). V was trimmed by 2 bases and J by 5 bases, leaving 12 bases between them. Sequenced: peripheral blood. The chain couples TRBV30 to TRBJ1-4; D possibly corresponds to TRBD1 (6 bases). The sequence came from a human donor in a cohort sampled during active COVID-19. In nucleotides, the CDR3 is TGTGCCTGGAGTCCCGGACAGCTGAATGAAAAACTGTTTTTT. Translating gives CAWSPGQLNEKLFF.